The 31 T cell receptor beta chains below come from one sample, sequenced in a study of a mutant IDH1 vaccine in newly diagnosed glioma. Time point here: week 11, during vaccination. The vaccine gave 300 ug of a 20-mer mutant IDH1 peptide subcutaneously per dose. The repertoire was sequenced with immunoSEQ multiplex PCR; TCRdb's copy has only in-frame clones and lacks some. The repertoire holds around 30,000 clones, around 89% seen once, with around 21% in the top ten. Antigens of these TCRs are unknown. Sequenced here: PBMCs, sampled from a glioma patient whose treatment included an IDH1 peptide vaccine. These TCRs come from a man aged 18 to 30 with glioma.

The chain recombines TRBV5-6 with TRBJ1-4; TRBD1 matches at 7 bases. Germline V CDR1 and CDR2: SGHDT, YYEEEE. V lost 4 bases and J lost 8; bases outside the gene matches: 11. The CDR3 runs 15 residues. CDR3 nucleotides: TGTGCCAGCAGCATAGTACAGGGGATGGGGGAAAAACTGTTTTTT. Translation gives CASSIVQGMGEKLFF.

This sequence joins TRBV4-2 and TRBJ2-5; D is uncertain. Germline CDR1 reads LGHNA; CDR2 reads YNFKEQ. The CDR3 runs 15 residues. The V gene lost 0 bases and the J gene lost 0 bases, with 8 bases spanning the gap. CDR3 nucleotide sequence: TGTGCCAGCAGCCAAGATGGACGGTACCAAGAGACCCAGTACTTC. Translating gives CASSQDGRYQETQYF.

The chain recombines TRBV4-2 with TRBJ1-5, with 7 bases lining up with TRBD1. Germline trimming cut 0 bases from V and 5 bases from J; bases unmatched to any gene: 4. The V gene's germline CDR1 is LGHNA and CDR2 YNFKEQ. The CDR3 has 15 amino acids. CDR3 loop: CASSQDGQVDQPQHF. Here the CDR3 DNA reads TGTGCCAGCAGCCAAGACGGACAGGTTGATCAGCCCCAGCATTTT.

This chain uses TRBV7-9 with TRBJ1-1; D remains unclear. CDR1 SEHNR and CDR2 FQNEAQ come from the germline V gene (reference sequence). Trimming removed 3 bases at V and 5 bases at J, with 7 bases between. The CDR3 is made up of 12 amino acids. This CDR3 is CASSFGKTEAFF. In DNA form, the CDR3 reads TGTGCCAGCAGCTTCGGGAAAACTGAAGCTTTCTTT. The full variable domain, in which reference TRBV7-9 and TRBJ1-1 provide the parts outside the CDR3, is DTGVSQNPRHKITKRGQNVTFRCDPISEHNRLYWYRQTLGQGPEFLTYFQNEAQLEKSRLLSDRFSAERPKGSFSTLEIQRTEQGDSAMYLCASSFGKTEAFFGQGTRLTVV.

For the CDR3, the DNA is TGTGCCAGCAGCTTAAGGGGACAGTCGAATGAAAAACTGTTTTTT. As protein: CASSLRGQSNEKLFF. The chain employs TRBV7-2 and TRBJ1-4, with 7 bases that match TRBD1. The J segment lost 5 bases and the V segment lost 2 bases, leaving 5 bases of the junction unmatched. Germline loops: CDR1 SGHTA, CDR2 FQGNSA. The CDR3 contains 15 residues. The complete variable domain, with remaining parts taken from reference TRBV7-2 and TRBJ1-4, reads GAGVSQSPSNKVTEKGKDVELRCDPISGHTALYWYRQSLGQGLEFLIYFQGNSAPDKSGLPSDRFSAERTGGSVSTLTIQRTQQEDSAVYLCASSLRGQSNEKLFFGSGTQLSVL.

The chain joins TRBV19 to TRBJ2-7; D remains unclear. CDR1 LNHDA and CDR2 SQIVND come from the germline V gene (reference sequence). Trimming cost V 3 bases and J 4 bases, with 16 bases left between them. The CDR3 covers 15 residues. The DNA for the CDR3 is TGTGCCAGTAGTATGAGATTGGGCATGGGTTACGAGCAGTACTTC. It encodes CASSMRLGMGYEQYF. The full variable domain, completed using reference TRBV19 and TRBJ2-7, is DGGITQSPKYLFRKEGQNVTLSCEQNLNHDAMYWYRQDPGQGLRLIYYSQIVNDFQKGDIAEGYSVSREKKESFPLTVTSAQKNPTAFYLCASSMRLGMGYEQYFGPGTRLTVT.

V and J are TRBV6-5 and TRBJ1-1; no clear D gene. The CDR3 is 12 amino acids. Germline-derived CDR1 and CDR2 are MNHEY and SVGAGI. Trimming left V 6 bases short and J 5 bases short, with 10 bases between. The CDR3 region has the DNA TGTGCCAGCAGGACGGGGTTTACTGAAGCTTTCTTT. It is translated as CASRTGFTEAFF.

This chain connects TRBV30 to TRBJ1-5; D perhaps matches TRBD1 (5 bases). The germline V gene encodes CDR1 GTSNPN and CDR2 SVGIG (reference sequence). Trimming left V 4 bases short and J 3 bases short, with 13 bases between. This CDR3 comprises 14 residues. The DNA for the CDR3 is TGTGCCTGGACCAGCCGGGGCCCCAATCAGCCCCAGCATTTT. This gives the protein CAWTSRGPNQPQHF.

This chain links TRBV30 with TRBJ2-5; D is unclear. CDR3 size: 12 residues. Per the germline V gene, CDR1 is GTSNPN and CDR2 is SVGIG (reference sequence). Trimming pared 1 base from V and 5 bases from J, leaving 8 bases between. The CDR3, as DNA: TGTGCCTGGAGTGCTAGTAGGGAGACCCAGTACTTC. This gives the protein CAWSASRETQYF. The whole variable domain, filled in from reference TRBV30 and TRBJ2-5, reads SQTIHQWPATLVQPVGSPLSLECTVEGTSNPNLYWYRQAAGRGLQLLFYSVGIGQISSEVPQNLSASRPQDRQFILSSKKLLLSDSGFYLCAWSASRETQYFGPGTRLLVL.

CDR3 protein: CASSYSGQGSTEAFF. The CDR3 DNA sequence: TGTGCCAGCAGTTACTCTGGACAGGGGAGCACTGAAGCTTTCTTT. V is TRBV6-5 and J is TRBJ1-1, with TRBD1 matching over 9 bases. The CDR3 covers 15 residues. V gave up 0 bases and J gave up 4 bases; unmatched junction bases: 3. Germline V gene sequence: CDR1 MNHEY, CDR2 SVGAGI.

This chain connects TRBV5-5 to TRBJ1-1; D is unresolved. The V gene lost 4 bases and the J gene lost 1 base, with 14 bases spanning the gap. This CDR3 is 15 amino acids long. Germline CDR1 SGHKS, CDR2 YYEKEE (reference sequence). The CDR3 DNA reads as TGTGCCAGCAGCGCCTACTTATTAGGGAACACTGAAGCTTTCTTT. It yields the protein CASSAYLLGNTEAFF.

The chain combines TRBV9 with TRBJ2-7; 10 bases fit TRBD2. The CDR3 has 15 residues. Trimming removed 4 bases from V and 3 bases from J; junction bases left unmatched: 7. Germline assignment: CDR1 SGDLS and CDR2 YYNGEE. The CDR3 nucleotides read TGTGCCAGCAGCCCCCGTTTAGCGGGAGGCTACGAGCAGTACTTC. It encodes CASSPRLAGGYEQYF.

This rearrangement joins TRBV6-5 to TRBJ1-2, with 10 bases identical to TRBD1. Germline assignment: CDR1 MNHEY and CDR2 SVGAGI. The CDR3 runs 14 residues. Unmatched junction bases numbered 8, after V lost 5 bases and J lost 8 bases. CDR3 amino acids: CASSTGQGVSGYTF. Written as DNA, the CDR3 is TGTGCCAGCAGTACCGGACAGGGGGTCTCGGGCTACACCTTC.

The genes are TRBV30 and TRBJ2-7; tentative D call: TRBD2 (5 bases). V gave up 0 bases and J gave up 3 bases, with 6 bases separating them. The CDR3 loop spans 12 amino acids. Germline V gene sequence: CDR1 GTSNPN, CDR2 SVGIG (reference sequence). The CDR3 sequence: CAWSVGIYEQYF. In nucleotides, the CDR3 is TGTGCCTGGAGTGTCGGGATCTACGAGCAGTACTTC.

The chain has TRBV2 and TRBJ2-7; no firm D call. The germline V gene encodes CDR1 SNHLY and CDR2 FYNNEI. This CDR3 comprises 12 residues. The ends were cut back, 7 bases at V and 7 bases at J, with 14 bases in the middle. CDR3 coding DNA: TGTGCCAGCACCAGAGATCCTTGGGAGCAGTACTTC. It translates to CASTRDPWEQYF.

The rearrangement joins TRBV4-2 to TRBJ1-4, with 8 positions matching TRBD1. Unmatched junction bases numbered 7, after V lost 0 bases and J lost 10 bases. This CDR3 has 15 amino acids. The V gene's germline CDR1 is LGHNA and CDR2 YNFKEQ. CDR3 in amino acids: CASSQDQQDRAKLFF. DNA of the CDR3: TGTGCCAGCAGCCAAGATCAGCAGGACAGGGCAAAACTGTTTTTT.

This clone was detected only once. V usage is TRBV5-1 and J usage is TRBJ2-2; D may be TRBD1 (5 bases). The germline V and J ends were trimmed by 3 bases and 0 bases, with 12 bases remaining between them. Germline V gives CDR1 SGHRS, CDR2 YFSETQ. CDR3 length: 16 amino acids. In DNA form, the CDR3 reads TGCGCCAGCAGCTGGGGCGACTCAACGAACACCGGGGAGCTGTTTTTT. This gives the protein CASSWGDSTNTGELFF.

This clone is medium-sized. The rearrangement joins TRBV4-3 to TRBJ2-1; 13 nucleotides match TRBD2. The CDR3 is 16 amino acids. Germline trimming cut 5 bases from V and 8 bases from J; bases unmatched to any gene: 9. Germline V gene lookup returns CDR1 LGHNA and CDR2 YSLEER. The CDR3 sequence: CASSSRTSGSSDEQFF. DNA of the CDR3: TGCGCCAGCAGCTCTCGGACTAGCGGGAGTTCCGATGAGCAGTTCTTC.

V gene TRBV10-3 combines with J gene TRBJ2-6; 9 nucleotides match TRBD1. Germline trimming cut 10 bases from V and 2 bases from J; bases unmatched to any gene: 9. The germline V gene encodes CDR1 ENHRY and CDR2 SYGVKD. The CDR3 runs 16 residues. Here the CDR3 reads CATGRDRDPGANVLTF. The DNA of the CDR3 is TGTGCCACCGGTAGGGACAGGGACCCTGGGGCCAACGTCCTGACTTTC.

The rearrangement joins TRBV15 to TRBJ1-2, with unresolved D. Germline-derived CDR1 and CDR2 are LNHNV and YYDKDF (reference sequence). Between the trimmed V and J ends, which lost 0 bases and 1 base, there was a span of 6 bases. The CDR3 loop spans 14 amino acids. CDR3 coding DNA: TGTGCCACCAGCAGAGACAGGCTTAACTATGGCTACACCTTC. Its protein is CATSRDRLNYGYTF.

CDR3 in DNA: TGTGCCAGCAGTTACAAGAGAAGCGGCAATGAAAAACTGTTTTTT. Protein: CASSYKRSGNEKLFF. The chain has TRBV6-5 and TRBJ1-4; D unresolved. Germline lookup yields CDR1 MNHEY and CDR2 SVGAGI. CDR3 length: 15 residues. V shed 2 bases and J shed 5 bases, with 12 bases lying between them.

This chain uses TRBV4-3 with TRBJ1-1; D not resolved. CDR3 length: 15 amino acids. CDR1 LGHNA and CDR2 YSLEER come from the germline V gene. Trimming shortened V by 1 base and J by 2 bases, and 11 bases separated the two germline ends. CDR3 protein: CASSQVRQTNTEAFF. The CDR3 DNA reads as TGCGCCAGCAGCCAAGTTCGGCAGACTAACACTGAAGCTTTCTTT.

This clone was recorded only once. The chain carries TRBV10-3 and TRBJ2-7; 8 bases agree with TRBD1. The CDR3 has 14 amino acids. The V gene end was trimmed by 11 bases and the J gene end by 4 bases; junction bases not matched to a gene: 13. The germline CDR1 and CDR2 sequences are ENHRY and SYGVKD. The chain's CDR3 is CAAQEGRGLYEQYF. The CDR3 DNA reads TGTGCCGCGCAAGAGGGCAGGGGGCTTTACGAGCAGTACTTC.

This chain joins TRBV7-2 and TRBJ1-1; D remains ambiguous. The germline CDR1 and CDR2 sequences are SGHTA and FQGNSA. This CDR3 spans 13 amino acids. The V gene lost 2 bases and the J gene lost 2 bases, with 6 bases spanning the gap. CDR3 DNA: TGTGCCAGCAGCTTAAATACTAACACTGAAGCTTTCTTT. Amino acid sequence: CASSLNTNTEAFF.

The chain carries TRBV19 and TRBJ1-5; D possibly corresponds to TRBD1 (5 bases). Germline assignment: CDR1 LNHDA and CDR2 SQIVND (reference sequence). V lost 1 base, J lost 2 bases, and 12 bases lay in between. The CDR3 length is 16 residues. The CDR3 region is CASSIVGRQRNQPQHF. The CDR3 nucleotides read TGTGCCAGTAGTATAGTGGGGAGACAGCGCAATCAGCCCCAGCATTTT.

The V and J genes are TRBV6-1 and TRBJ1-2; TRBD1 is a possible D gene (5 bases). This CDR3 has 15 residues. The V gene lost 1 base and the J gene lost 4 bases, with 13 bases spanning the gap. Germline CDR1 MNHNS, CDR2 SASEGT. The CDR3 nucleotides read TGTGCCAGCAGTGAAGGGGAAGGGACGGGCTATGGCTACACCTTC. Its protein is CASSEGEGTGYGYTF.

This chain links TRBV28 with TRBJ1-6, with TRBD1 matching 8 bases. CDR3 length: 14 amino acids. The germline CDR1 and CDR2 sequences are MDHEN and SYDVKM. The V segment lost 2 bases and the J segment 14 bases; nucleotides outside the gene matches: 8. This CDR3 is CASSLGDRSGSLHF. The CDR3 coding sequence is TGTGCCAGCAGTTTAGGGGACAGGTCGGGGTCCCTCCACTTT.

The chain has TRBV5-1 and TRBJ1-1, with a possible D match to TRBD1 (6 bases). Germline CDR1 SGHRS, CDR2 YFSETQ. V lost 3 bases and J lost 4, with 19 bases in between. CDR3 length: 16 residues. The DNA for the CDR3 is TGCGCCAGCAGCTGGAACACACAGGGTTGGGGCACTGAAGCTTTCTTT. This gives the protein CASSWNTQGWGTEAFF.

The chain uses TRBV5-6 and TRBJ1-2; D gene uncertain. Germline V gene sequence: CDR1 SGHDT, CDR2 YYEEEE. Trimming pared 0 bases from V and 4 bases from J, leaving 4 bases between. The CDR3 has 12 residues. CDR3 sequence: CASSLEPYGYTF. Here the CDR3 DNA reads TGTGCCAGCAGCTTGGAACCCTATGGCTACACCTTC.

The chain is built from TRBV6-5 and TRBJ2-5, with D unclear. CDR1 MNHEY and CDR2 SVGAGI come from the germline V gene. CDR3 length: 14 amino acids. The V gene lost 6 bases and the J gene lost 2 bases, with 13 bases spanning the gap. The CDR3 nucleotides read TGTGCCAGCAGCCGCAGCATACGGCAAGAGACCCAGTACTTC. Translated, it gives CASSRSIRQETQYF.

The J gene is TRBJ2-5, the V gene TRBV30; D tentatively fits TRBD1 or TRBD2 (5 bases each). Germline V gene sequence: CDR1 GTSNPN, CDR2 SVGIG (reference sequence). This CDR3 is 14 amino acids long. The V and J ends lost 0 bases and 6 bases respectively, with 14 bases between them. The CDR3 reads CAWSVGEGWKTQYF. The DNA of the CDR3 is TGTGCCTGGAGTGTGGGGGAAGGGTGGAAGACCCAGTACTTC.